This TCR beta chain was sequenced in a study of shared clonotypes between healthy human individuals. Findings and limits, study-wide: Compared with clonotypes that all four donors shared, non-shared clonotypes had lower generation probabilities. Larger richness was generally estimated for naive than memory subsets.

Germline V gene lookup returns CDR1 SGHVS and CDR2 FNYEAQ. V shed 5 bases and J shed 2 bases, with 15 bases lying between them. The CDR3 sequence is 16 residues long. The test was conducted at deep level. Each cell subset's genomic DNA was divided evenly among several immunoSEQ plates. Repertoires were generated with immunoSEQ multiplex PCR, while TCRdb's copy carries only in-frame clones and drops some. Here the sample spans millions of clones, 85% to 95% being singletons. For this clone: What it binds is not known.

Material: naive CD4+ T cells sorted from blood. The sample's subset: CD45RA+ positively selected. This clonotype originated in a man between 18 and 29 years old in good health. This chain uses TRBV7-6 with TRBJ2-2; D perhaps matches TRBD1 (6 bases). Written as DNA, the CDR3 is TGTGCCAGCAGCCTAACCTCCAGGGGCAACACCGGGGAGCTGTTTTTT. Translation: CASSLTSRGNTGELFF. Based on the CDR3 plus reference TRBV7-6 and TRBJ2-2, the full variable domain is GAGVSQSPRYKVTKRGQDVALRCDPISGHVSLYWYRQALGQGPEFLTYFNYEAQQDKSGLPNDRFSAERPEGSISTLTIQRTEQRDSAMYRCASSLTSRGNTGELFFGEGSRLTVL.